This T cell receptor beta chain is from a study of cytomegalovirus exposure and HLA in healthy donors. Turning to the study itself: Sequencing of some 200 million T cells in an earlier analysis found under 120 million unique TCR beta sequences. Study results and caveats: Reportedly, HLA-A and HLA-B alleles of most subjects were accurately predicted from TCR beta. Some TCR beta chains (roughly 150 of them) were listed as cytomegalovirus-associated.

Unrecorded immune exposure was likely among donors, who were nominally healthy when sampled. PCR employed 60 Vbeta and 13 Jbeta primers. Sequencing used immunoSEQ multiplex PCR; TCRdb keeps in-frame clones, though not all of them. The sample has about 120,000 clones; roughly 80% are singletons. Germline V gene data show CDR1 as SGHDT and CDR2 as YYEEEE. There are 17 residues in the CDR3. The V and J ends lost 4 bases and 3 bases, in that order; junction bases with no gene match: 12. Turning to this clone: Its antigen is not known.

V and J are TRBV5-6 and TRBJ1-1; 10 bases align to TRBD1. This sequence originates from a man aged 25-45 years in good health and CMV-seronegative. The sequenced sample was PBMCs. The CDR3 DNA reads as TGTGCCAGCAGCCGAGACAGGGGGCATCGTCTGGACACTGAAGCTTTCTTT. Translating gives CASSRDRGHRLDTEAFF.